This TCR beta chain was sequenced for a study of OX40 agonist ivuxolimab in advanced cancers. This clone came up a few times. The V segment lost 3 bases and the J segment 8 bases; nucleotides outside the gene matches: 4. The CDR3 is made up of 13 amino acids. Per germline, CDR1 GTSNPN and CDR2 SVGIG (reference sequence). Repertoires were generated with immunoSEQ multiplex PCR, while TCRdb's copy carries only in-frame clones and drops some. The sample holds fewer than 90,000 clones, 86% seen once. The receptor's source is an adult with an advanced solid tumor such as melanoma, head and neck, liver or kidney cancer. V is TRBV30 and J is TRBJ1-4, with 9 bases lining up with TRBD1. The starting material was CD4+ or CD8+ T cells sorted from blood, obtained in a trial of the OX40 agonist ivuxolimab. The CDR3 DNA is TGTGCCTGGAGAGGACAGGGGAGGGAAAAACTGTTTTTT. It translates to CAWRGQGREKLFF.